The rows below give T cell receptor beta chains drawn from one sample of a study of CD8+ T cells in alopecia areata. The repertoire was sequenced with immunoSEQ multiplex PCR; TCRdb's copy has only in-frame clones and lacks some. This sample has roughly 250,000 clones, with roughly 69% found just once. Source: CD4+ T cells sorted from blood, taken at week 0. The receptors originated from a human donor with alopecia areata. Both conserved end residues are part of each CDR3. Fields, in order: CDR3 protein, CDR3 DNA, V gene, J gene, D gene. D genes are given only for firm matches.

CDR3 protein: CASSLEWGGGEQYF; CDR3 DNA: TGCGCCAGCAGCTTGGAGTGGGGAGGGGGCGAGCAGTACTTC; V gene: TRBV5-1; J gene: TRBJ2-7; D gene: .
CDR3 protein: CASSLSLAGTRFQYF; CDR3 DNA: TGCGCCAGCAGCTTATCACTAGCGGGGACCCGATTTCAGTATTTT; V gene: TRBV5-1; J gene: TRBJ2-3; D gene: TRBD2
CDR3 protein: CASSLSSWDRQETQYF; CDR3 DNA: TGTGCCAGCAGTTTATCGTCATGGGACAGGCAAGAGACCCAGTACTTC; V gene: TRBV27; J gene: TRBJ2-5; D gene: TRBD1
CDR3 protein: CSVAGTVSGNTIYF; CDR3 DNA: TGCAGCGTCGCCGGGACAGTATCTGGAAACACCATATATTTT; V gene: TRBV29-1; J gene: TRBJ1-3; D gene: TRBD1
CDR3 protein: CASSGTGFYNSPLHF; CDR3 DNA: TGTGCCAGCAGTGGGACAGGGTTTTATAATTCACCCCTCCACTTT; V gene: TRBV6-5; J gene: TRBJ1-6; D gene: TRBD1
CDR3 protein: CASSYSRQNTQYF; CDR3 DNA: TGTGCCAGCAGTTACTCGAGGCAGAATACGCAGTATTTT; V gene: TRBV6-5; J gene: TRBJ2-3; D gene: .
CDR3 protein: CASSPPGVDYQETQYF; CDR3 DNA: TGTGCCAGCAGCCCCCCCGGCGTGGACTACCAAGAGACCCAGTACTTC; V gene: TRBV7-3; J gene: TRBJ2-5; D gene: .
CDR3 protein: CASSLRSGTGTYGYTF; CDR3 DNA: TGCGCCAGCAGTCTACGCTCCGGGACAGGGACCTATGGCTACACCTTC; V gene: TRBV4-3; J gene: TRBJ1-2; D gene: TRBD1
CDR3 protein: CASSLLSGWAANGNTIYF; CDR3 DNA: TGTGCCAGCAGCTTACTATCAGGTTGGGCTGCCAACGGAAACACCATATATTTT; V gene: TRBV7-9; J gene: TRBJ1-3; D gene: .
CDR3 protein: CASSLARGGGQETQYF; CDR3 DNA: TGTGCCAGCAGCTTAGCGCGGGGCGGAGGCCAAGAGACCCAGTACTTC; V gene: TRBV7-2; J gene: TRBJ2-5; D gene: .
CDR3 protein: CASSPQGFGGYTF; CDR3 DNA: TGTGCCAGCAGTCCACAGGGATTCGGGGGCTACACCTTC; V gene: TRBV6-5; J gene: TRBJ1-2; D gene: .
CDR3 protein: CSARTVNTGELFF; CDR3 DNA: TGCAGCGCGCGGACAGTTAACACCGGGGAGCTGTTTTTT; V gene: TRBV29-1; J gene: TRBJ2-2; D gene: .
CDR3 protein: CSARDRENTEAFF; CDR3 DNA: TGCAGCGCCCGGGACAGGGAGAACACTGAAGCTTTCTTT; V gene: TRBV29-1; J gene: TRBJ1-1; D gene: TRBD1
CDR3 protein: CASSMDGANYGYTF; CDR3 DNA: TGTGCCAGCAGCATGGACGGAGCTAACTATGGCTACACCTTC; V gene: TRBV11-2; J gene: TRBJ1-2; D gene: .